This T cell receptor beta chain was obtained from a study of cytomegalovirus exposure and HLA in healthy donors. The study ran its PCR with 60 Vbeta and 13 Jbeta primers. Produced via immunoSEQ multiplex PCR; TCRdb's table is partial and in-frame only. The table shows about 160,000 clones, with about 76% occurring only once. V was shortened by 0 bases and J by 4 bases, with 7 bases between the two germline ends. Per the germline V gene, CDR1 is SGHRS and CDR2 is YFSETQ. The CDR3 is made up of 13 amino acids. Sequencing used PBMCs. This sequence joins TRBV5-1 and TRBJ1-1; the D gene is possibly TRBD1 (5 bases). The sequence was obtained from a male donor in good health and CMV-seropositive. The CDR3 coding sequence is TGCGCCAGCAGCTTGGTTAGGGGCACTGAAGCTTTCTTT. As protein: CASSLVRGTEAFF.